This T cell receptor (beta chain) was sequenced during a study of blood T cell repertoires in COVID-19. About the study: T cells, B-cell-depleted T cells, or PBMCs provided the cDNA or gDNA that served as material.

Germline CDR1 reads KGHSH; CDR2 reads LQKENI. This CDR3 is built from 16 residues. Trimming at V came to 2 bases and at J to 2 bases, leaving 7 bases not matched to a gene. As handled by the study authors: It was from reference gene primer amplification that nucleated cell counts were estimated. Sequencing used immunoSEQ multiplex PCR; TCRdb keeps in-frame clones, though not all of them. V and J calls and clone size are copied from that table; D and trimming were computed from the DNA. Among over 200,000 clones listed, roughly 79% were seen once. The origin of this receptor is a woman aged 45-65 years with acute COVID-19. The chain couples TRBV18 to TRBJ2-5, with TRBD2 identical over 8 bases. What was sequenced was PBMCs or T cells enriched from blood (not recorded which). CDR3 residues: CASSPIASGYQETQYF. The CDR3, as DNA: TGTGCCAGCTCACCAATTGCTAGCGGGTATCAAGAGACCCAGTACTTC. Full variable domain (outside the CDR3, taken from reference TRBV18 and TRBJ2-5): NAGVMQNPRHLVRRRGQEARLRCSPMKGHSHVYWYRQLPEEGLKFMVYLQKENIIDESGMPKERFSAEFPKEGPSILRIQQVVRGDSAAYFCASSPIASGYQETQYFGPGTRLLVL.